The 32 T cell receptor beta chains below come from one sample, sequenced in a study of blood T cell repertoires in COVID-19. Repertoires were generated with immunoSEQ multiplex PCR, while TCRdb's copy carries only in-frame clones and drops some. Seen here are about 250,000 clones, roughly 91% observed once, and the top ten hold roughly 8.3%. Input material: PBMCs or T cells enriched from blood (not recorded which). These receptors were collected from a man between 40 and 49 years old who had recovered from COVID-19.

This chain links TRBV5-1 with TRBJ2-7, with D possibly matching TRBD2 (5 bases). Per the germline V gene, CDR1 is SGHRS and CDR2 is YFSETQ. The CDR3 totals 13 residues. V gave up 4 bases and J gave up 2 bases, with 10 bases separating them. CDR3 bases: TGCGCCAGCAGCCGCGACGGGACCTACGAGCAGTACTTC. Translated, it gives CASSRDGTYEQYF.

The chain couples TRBV19 to TRBJ1-5, with D possibly TRBD1 on 5 matching bases. V shed 5 bases and J shed 5 bases, with 7 bases lying between them. CDR3 length: 12 amino acids. CDR1 is LNHDA, CDR2 SQIVND, per germline (reference sequence). This CDR3 reads CASSPRDQPQHF. DNA for the CDR3: TGTGCCAGTAGTCCCAGGGATCAGCCCCAGCATTTT.

The gene calls are TRBV18 and TRBJ2-1; no reliable D call. V shed 6 bases and J shed 4 bases, with 13 bases lying between them. CDR3 size: 14 residues. Germline assignment: CDR1 KGHSH and CDR2 LQKENI. The CDR3 protein is CASSPPLGYNEQFF. The CDR3 bases are TGTGCCAGCTCCCCCCCACTTGGTTACAATGAGCAGTTCTTC.

This clone came up once. V gene TRBV18 combines with J gene TRBJ1-1, with D perhaps matching TRBD1 (5 bases). From germline, CDR1 is KGHSH and CDR2 LQKENI. The CDR3 sequence is 15 residues long. V shed 6 bases and J shed 3 bases, with 17 bases lying between them. The CDR3 region has the DNA TGTGCCAGCTCCTCCGGGGGGGGGTCTGACACTGAAGCTTTCTTT. Protein product: CASSSGGGSDTEAFF.

This clone was counted a few times. The chain recombines TRBV5-4 with TRBJ1-2; the match to TRBD1 covers 7 bases. The V segment lost 4 bases and the J segment 5 bases; nucleotides outside the gene matches: 8. The CDR3 is made up of 14 amino acids. Germline V gene sequence: CDR1 SGHNT, CDR2 YYREEE (reference sequence). CDR3 sequence (DNA): TGTGCCAGCAGCCAGGGGGTGACGGGGTATGGCTACACCTTC. Protein product: CASSQGVTGYGYTF.

The V gene is TRBV29-1, the J gene TRBJ2-7, with D unclear. Between the trimmed V and J ends, which lost 4 bases and 0 bases, there was a span of 4 bases. The CDR3 has 11 residues. Germline V gene sequence: CDR1 SQVTM, CDR2 ANQGSEA. The CDR3 DNA sequence: TGCAGCGTTGTGTACTCCTACGAGCAGTACTTC. This gives the protein CSVVYSYEQYF.

The rearrangement links TRBV2 to TRBJ1-1; a possible D gene is TRBD1 (5 bases). The CDR3 totals 13 residues. Germline values: CDR1 SNHLY, CDR2 FYNNEI. V dropped 5 bases and J dropped 1 base, with 8 bases sitting between them. This CDR3 reads CASSQDTNTEAFF. In DNA, the CDR3 is TGTGCCAGCAGTCAGGACACGAACACTGAAGCTTTCTTT. The full variable domain, in which reference TRBV2 and TRBJ1-1 provide the parts outside the CDR3, is EPEVTQTPSHQVTQMGQEVILRCVPISNHLYFYWYRQILGQKVEFLVSFYNNEISEKSEIFDDQFSVERPDGSNFTLKIRSTKLEDSAMYFCASSQDTNTEAFFGQGTRLTVV.

The chain couples TRBV6-1 to TRBJ1-3; the D gene is possibly TRBD1 (5 bases). The ends were cut back, 2 bases at V and 3 bases at J, with 11 bases in the middle. Per the germline V gene, CDR1 is MNHNS and CDR2 is SASEGT. The CDR3 contains 15 residues. CDR3 region: CASSESGGNGNTIYF. CDR3 in DNA: TGTGCCAGCAGTGAATCGGGGGGAAATGGAAACACCATATATTTT.

The chain has TRBV5-1 and TRBJ1-2; 10 bases line up with TRBD1. Trimming at V came to 3 bases and at J to 6 bases, leaving 2 bases not matched to a gene. Looked up from germline, CDR1 is SGHRS and CDR2 is YFSETQ. There are 13 residues in the CDR3. The CDR3 coding sequence is TGCGCCAGCAGCTCGGGACAGGGGAATGGCTACACCTTC. It yields the protein CASSSGQGNGYTF.

The genes are TRBV18 and TRBJ1-5, with a weak D call TRBD1 (5 bases). V lost 4 bases, J lost 3 bases, and 19 bases lay in between. CDR3 size: 17 residues. Germline CDR1 and CDR2: KGHSH and LQKENI. The CDR3 coding sequence is TGTGCCAGCTCACAAAATAGGGGTAAAGAAGACAATCAGCCCCAGCATTTT. This encodes CASSQNRGKEDNQPQHF.

This rearrangement joins TRBV5-6 to TRBJ2-2; 9 nucleotides agree with TRBD2. This CDR3 spans 17 amino acids. J was trimmed by 3 bases and V by 0 bases; bases with no gene match: 6. Germline assignment: CDR1 SGHDT and CDR2 YYEEEE. The CDR3 DNA reads TGTGCCAGCAGCTTGGGGGGACTAGCTAAATACACCGGGGAGCTGTTTTTT. The encoded protein is CASSLGGLAKYTGELFF.

This chain uses TRBV2 with TRBJ2-6; a weak D match, TRBD2 (5 bases). Trimming took off 4 bases at V and 2 bases at J, with 12 bases between the two ends. Germline-derived CDR1 and CDR2 are SNHLY and FYNNEI. The CDR3 is made up of 16 amino acids. CDR3 sequence (DNA): TGTGCCAGCAGTGTAGGACTGGTTCCTGGGGCCAACGTCCTGACTTTC. It is translated as CASSVGLVPGANVLTF. The full variable domain, with the rest looked up from reference TRBV2 and TRBJ2-6, is EPEVTQTPSHQVTQMGQEVILRCVPISNHLYFYWYRQILGQKVEFLVSFYNNEISEKSEIFDDQFSVERPDGSNFTLKIRSTKLEDSAMYFCASSVGLVPGANVLTFGAGSRLTVL.

The chain couples TRBV6-5 to TRBJ2-7; TRBD2 aligns across 9 bases. CDR1 is MNHEY, CDR2 SVGAGI, per germline. This CDR3 has 14 residues. V dropped 4 bases and J dropped 4; count of bases not matched to a gene: 5. DNA for the CDR3: TGTGCCAGCAGTTCAGCGGGAGGCGGGTACGAGCAGTACTTC. Protein product: CASSSAGGGYEQYF.

This clone was counted once. The chain has TRBV29-1 and TRBJ1-5; 7 nucleotides match TRBD1. J lost 2 bases, V lost 6 bases, and 4 bases had no gene match. This CDR3 is built from 13 residues. CDR1 and CDR2 (germline): SQVTM, ANQGSEA. CDR3 coding DNA: TGCAGCGTGACAGGGTTCGGCAATCAGCCCCAGCATTTT. This encodes CSVTGFGNQPQHF.

The chain has TRBV19 and TRBJ1-1, with 8 bases matching TRBD1. The CDR3 length is 13 residues. Germline V lookup: CDR1 LNHDA, CDR2 SQIVND (reference sequence). Trimming took 7 bases from V and 1 from J; bases not matched to a gene: 2. This CDR3 is CASIDRGNTEAFF. The CDR3 DNA reads as TGTGCCAGTATCGACAGGGGGAACACTGAAGCTTTCTTT.

The chain carries TRBV28 and TRBJ2-7, with D possibly matching TRBD1 (6 bases). Per the germline V gene, CDR1 is MDHEN and CDR2 is SYDVKM. The length of the CDR3 is 17 residues. Trimming removed 4 bases at V and 4 bases at J, with 23 bases between. The chain's CDR3 is CASSSHRVAEQRYEQYF. CDR3 nucleotide sequence: TGTGCCAGCAGTTCCCACAGGGTTGCAGAACAACGGTACGAGCAGTACTTC.

CDR3 DNA sequence: TGTGCCAGCAGTCGGGACATTAGCTACGAGCAGTACTTC. This translates into CASSRDISYEQYF. The V gene is TRBV25-1, the J gene TRBJ2-7, with a possible D match to TRBD1 (6 bases). CDR3 length equals 13 residues. The ends were cut back, 5 bases at V and 3 bases at J, with 11 bases in the middle. Per the germline V gene, CDR1 is MGHDK and CDR2 is SYGVNS.

The chain employs TRBV18 and TRBJ1-2; TRBD1 matches at 7 bases. This CDR3 is 13 amino acids long. Germline values: CDR1 KGHSH, CDR2 LQKENI. Losses at the gene ends were 4 bases for V and 6 bases for J; bases not matched to a gene: 5. The chain's CDR3 is CASSRNTGDGYTF. For the CDR3, the DNA is TGTGCCAGCTCACGGAATACAGGGGATGGCTACACCTTC.

V gene TRBV29-1 combines with J gene TRBJ2-2; TRBD1 might be the D (6 bases). The CDR3 is 14 amino acids. Germline loops: CDR1 SQVTM, CDR2 ANQGSEA. Trimming removed 7 bases from V and 4 bases from J, with 16 bases in between. CDR3 sequence (DNA): TGCAGCGGGCGGACCGGGACAATCACCGGGGAGCTGTTTTTT. Its translation is CSGRTGTITGELFF.

The chain uses TRBV5-8 and TRBJ2-5; 8 bases line up with TRBD1. The CDR3 extends over 15 amino acids. V dropped 2 bases and J dropped 2; count of bases not matched to a gene: 5. Germline V gene sequence: CDR1 SGHTS, CDR2 YDEGEE. The CDR3 region is CASSFRRTGQETQYF. The CDR3 coding sequence is TGTGCCAGCAGCTTCAGACGGACAGGGCAAGAGACCCAGTACTTC.

This chain uses TRBV11-2 with TRBJ1-3; D is unresolved. Germline CDR1 SGHAT, CDR2 FQNNGV. This CDR3 region has 17 residues. Trimming took off 4 bases at V and 1 base at J, with 17 bases between the two ends. The CDR3 DNA is TGTGCCAGCAGCTCCAGCCTCGGGTCTACTTCTGGAAACACCATATATTTT. This gives the protein CASSSSLGSTSGNTIYF.

J is TRBJ2-5 and V is TRBV6-5; D might be TRBD2 (6 bases). Germline loops: CDR1 MNHEY, CDR2 SVGAGI. The CDR3 extends over 15 amino acids. Trimming removed 6 bases from V and 5 bases from J, with 19 bases in between. CDR3 bases: TGTGCCAGCAGCCGTCCAGGGTCGGGGGAGGAGACCCAGTACTTC. It specifies CASSRPGSGEETQYF.

In this sample, this clone turned up once. The chain recombines TRBV4-2 with TRBJ2-2; 13 bases are shared with TRBD2. Trimming at V came to 1 base and at J to 5 bases, leaving 7 bases not matched to a gene. The CDR3 totals 18 residues. CDR1 and CDR2 from the germline V gene are LGHNA and YNFKEQ. Here the CDR3 DNA reads TGTGCCAGCAGCCAAGGGAGGACTAGCGGGAGTGAGACCGGGGAGCTGTTTTTT. Translation: CASSQGRTSGSETGELFF.

J is TRBJ1-3 and V is TRBV27; D possibly corresponds to TRBD1 (6 bases). The germline V and J ends were trimmed by 8 bases and 5 bases, with 7 bases remaining between them. The CDR3 has 11 residues. Per the germline V gene, CDR1 is MNHEY and CDR2 is SMNVEV (reference sequence). CDR3 in amino acids: CASGQRNTIYF. CDR3 coding DNA: TGTGCCAGCGGACAGCGAAACACCATATATTTT.

The gene calls are TRBV5-4 and TRBJ1-4; no reliable D call. The CDR3 loop spans 15 amino acids. Germline CDR1 reads SGHNT; CDR2 reads YYREEE (reference sequence). The V end lost 0 bases, the J end lost 12 bases, and 18 bases lay between the germline ends. CDR3 amino acids: CASSLAGSWPEELFF. CDR3 nucleotides: TGTGCCAGCAGCTTGGCCGGGTCTTGGCCCGAAGAACTGTTTTTT.

The chain uses TRBV3-1 (or the pseudogene TRBV3-2) and TRBJ1-4; TRBD1 aligns across 7 bases. The CDR3 contains 13 residues. V shed 2 bases, J shed 11 bases, and the junction held 5 bases outside the gene matches. From germline, CDR1 is LGHDT and CDR2 YNNKEL (reference sequence). The CDR3 DNA is TGTGCCAGCAGCCAACAGGGGGGACCCAAACTGTTTTTT. It codes for CASSQQGGPKLFF.

This clone was seen a single time. This chain connects TRBV7-9 to TRBJ2-2; perhaps TRBD2 as D (5 bases). Trimming took off 3 bases at V and 3 bases at J, with 11 bases between the two ends. Germline-derived CDR1 and CDR2 are SEHNR and FQNEAQ (reference sequence). The CDR3 covers 15 residues. Here the CDR3 reads CASSLREWDTGELFF. CDR3 coding DNA: TGTGCCAGCAGCTTGAGGGAGTGGGACACCGGGGAGCTGTTTTTT.

This clone was seen just once. This chain links TRBV5-6 with TRBJ1-2; D is ambiguous. Trimming left V 6 bases short and J 4 bases short, with 16 bases between. This CDR3 spans 14 amino acids. Germline CDR1 reads SGHDT; CDR2 reads YYEEEE. For the CDR3, the DNA is TGTGCCAGCACCCCCGAGGGTCGGCTCTATGGCTACACCTTC. This sequence encodes CASTPEGRLYGYTF.

The chain uses TRBV24-1 and TRBJ2-2, with D possibly matching TRBD1 (5 bases). Germline CDR1 reads KGHDR; CDR2 reads SFDVKD. V dropped 4 bases and J dropped 6 bases, with 11 bases sitting between them. CDR3 length: 14 residues. CDR3 sequence (DNA): TGTGCCACCAGTGACCCCGGCAGGGCCGGGGAGCTGTTTTTT. It codes for CATSDPGRAGELFF.

The chain links TRBV7-6 to TRBJ1-1; 8 nucleotides line up with TRBD1. After removal of 5 bases from V and 5 bases from J, the junction contained 10 bases not matched to a gene. This CDR3 is built from 15 residues. From germline, CDR1 is SGHVS and CDR2 FNYEAQ. CDR3 sequence reads: CASSDPRQGKTEAFF. The CDR3 nucleotides read TGTGCCAGCAGCGATCCCCGACAGGGGAAGACTGAAGCTTTCTTT.

The rearrangement links TRBV15 to TRBJ1-1; TRBD1 matches 8 bases. J gave up 1 base and V 1 base, and 14 bases lay outside the gene matches. Germline loops: CDR1 LNHNV, CDR2 YYDKDF (reference sequence). The CDR3 sequence is 19 residues long. This chain's CDR3 is CATSRGRYRGLEKNTEAFF. The CDR3 nucleotides read TGTGCCACCAGCAGAGGAAGATACAGGGGGTTGGAGAAGAACACTGAAGCTTTCTTT. The entire variable domain, with the rest obtained from reference TRBV15 and TRBJ1-1, is as follows: DAMVIQNPRYQVTQFGKPVTLSCSQTLNHNVMYWYQQKSSQAPKLLFHYYDKDFNNEADTPDNFQSRRPNTSFCFLDIRSPGLGDTAMYLCATSRGRYRGLEKNTEAFFGQGTRLTVV.

The V and J genes are TRBV5-8 and TRBJ1-5, with D possibly TRBD1 on 6 matching bases. The germline CDR1 and CDR2 sequences are SGHTS and YDEGEE. CDR3 size: 13 residues. V dropped 3 bases and J dropped 5 bases, with 9 bases sitting between them. CDR3 amino acids: CASSSDSHQPQHF. The CDR3 region has the DNA TGTGCCAGCAGCTCGGACAGCCATCAGCCCCAGCATTTT. The full variable domain, rest sourced from reference TRBV5-8 and TRBJ1-5, is EAGVTQSPTHLIKTRGQQATLRCSPISGHTSVYWYQQALGLGLQFLLWYDEGEERNRGNFPPRFSGRQFPNYSSELNVNALELEDSALYLCASSSDSHQPQHFGDGTRLSIL.